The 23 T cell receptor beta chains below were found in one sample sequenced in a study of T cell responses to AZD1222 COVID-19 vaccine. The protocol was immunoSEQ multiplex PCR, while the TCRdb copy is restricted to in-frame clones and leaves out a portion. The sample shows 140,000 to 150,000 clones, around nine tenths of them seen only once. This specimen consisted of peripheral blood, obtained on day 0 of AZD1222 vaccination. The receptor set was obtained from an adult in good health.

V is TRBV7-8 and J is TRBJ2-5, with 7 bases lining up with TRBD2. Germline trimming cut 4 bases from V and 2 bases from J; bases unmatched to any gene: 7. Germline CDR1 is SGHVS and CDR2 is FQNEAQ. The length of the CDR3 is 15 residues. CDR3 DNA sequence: TGTGCCAGCAGCTCCGCCCGGGGGGAGCAAGAGACCCAGTACTTC. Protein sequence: CASSSARGEQETQYF.

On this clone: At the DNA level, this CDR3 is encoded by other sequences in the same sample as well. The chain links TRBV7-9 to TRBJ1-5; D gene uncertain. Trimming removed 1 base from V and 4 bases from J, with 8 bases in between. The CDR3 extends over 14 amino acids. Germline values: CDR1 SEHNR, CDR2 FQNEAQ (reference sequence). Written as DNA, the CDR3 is TGTGCCAGCAGCTTAGGCCAGTCTAATCAGCCCCAGCATTTT. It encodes CASSLGQSNQPQHF.

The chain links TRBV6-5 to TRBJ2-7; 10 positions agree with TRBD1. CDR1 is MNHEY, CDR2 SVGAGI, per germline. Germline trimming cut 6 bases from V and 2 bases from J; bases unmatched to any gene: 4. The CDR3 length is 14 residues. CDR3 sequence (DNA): TGTGCCAGCAGAGTCGGACAGGGGGCCTACGAGCAGTACTTC. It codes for CASRVGQGAYEQYF.

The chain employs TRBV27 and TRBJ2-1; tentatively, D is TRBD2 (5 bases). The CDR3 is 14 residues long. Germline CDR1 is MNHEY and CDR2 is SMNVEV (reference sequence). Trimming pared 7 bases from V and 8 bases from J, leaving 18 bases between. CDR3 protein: CASKGVREWDEQFF. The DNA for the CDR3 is TGTGCCAGCAAGGGAGTTAGGGAGTGGGATGAGCAGTTCTTC.

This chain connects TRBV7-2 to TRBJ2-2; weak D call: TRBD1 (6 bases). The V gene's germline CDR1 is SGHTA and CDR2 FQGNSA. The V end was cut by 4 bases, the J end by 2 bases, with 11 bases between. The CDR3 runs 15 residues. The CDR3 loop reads CASSSGQFNTGELFF. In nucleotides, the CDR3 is TGTGCCAGCAGCTCTGGACAGTTTAACACCGGGGAGCTGTTTTTT.

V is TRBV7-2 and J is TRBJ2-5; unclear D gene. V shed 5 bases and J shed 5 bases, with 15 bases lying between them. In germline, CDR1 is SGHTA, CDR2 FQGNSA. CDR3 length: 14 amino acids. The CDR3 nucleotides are TGTGCCAGCAGCCGTCCCCCCCTCTGGGAGACCCAGTACTTC. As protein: CASSRPPLWETQYF.

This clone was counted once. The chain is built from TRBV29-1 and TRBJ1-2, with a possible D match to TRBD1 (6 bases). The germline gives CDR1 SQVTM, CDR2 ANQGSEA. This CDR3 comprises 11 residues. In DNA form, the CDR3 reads TGCAGTGCCCTCGGGGGCGGTAGCTACACCTTC. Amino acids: CSALGGGSYTF. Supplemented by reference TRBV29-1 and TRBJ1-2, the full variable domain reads SAVISQKPSRDICQRGTSLTIQCQVDSQVTMMFWYRQQPGQSLTLIATANQGSEATYESGFVIDKFPISRPNLTFSTLTVSNMSPEDSSIYLCSALGGGSYTFGSGTRLTVV.

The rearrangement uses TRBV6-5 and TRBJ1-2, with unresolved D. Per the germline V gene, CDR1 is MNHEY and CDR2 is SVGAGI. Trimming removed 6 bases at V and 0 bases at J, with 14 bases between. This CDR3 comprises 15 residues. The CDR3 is CASRLSVPTNYGYTF. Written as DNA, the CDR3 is TGTGCCAGCAGACTGTCCGTCCCCACTAACTATGGCTACACCTTC.

The chain's CDR3 is CASTSQAGLAGVSEQYF. The CDR3 DNA reads as TGTGCCAGCACCTCCCAAGCAGGACTAGCGGGAGTCTCCGAGCAGTACTTC. This chain uses TRBV2 with TRBJ2-7, with TRBD2 matching 13 bases. Losses at the gene ends were 7 bases for V and 6 bases for J; bases not matched to a gene: 15. Germline-derived CDR1 and CDR2 are SNHLY and FYNNEI. CDR3 length equals 17 residues.

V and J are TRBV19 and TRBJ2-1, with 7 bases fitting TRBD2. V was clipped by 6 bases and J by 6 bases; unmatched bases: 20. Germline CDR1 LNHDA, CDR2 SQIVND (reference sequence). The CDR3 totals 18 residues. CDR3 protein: CASSQGPGGRIIRNEQFF. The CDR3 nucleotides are TGTGCCAGTAGCCAAGGGCCCGGCGGGAGAATAATACGCAATGAGCAGTTCTTC.

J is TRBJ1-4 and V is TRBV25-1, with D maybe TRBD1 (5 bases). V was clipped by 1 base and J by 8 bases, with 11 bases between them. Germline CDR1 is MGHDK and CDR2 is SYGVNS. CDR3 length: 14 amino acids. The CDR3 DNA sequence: TGTGCCAGCAGTGAATGGGGGTCATTAGAAAAACTGTTTTTT. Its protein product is CASSEWGSLEKLFF.

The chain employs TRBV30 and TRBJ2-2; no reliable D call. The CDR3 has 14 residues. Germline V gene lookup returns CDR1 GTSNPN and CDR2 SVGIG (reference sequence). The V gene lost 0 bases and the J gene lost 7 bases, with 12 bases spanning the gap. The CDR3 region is CAWSVLGISGELFF. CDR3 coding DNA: TGTGCCTGGAGTGTATTGGGGATCAGCGGGGAGCTGTTTTTT.

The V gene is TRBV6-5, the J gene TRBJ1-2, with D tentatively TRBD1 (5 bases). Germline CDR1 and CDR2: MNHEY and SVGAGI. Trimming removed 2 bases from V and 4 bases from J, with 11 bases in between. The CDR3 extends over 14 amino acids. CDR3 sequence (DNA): TGTGCCAGCAGTTACCCGCAGGGAAGCTATGGCTACACCTTC. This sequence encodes CASSYPQGSYGYTF.

As DNA, the CDR3 is TGCAGTGCTAGAGATATTAAGGGAAGCACCTTC. As protein: CSARDIKGSTF. This chain joins TRBV20-1 and TRBJ1-2, with no clear D. Trimming took 0 bases from V and 13 from J, leaving 12 bases between them. This CDR3 contains 11 residues. CDR1 is DFQATT and CDR2 is SNEGSKA in the germline V gene (reference sequence).

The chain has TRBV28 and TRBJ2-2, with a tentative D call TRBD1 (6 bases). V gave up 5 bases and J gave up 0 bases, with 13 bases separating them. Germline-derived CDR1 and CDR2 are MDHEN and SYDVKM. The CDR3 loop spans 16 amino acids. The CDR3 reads CASSGIWGPNTGELFF. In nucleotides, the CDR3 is TGTGCCAGCAGTGGAATATGGGGGCCGAACACCGGGGAGCTGTTTTTT. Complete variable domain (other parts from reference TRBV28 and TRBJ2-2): DVKVTQSSRYLVKRTGEKVFLECVQDMDHENMFWYRQDPGLGLRLIYFSYDVKMKEKGDIPEGYSVSREKKERFSLILESASTNQTSMYLCASSGIWGPNTGELFFGEGSRLTVL.

The CDR3 here is CASSQEISGAPTYEQYF. In DNA form, the CDR3 reads TGCGCCAGCAGCCAAGAGATCAGCGGAGCACCTACCTACGAGCAGTACTTC. The chain uses TRBV4-1 and TRBJ2-7; a weak D match, TRBD2 (5 bases). With 0 bases removed from V and 2 bases from J, the gap between germline ends came to 17 bases. In germline, CDR1 is MGHRA, CDR2 YSYEKL. The CDR3 contains 17 residues.

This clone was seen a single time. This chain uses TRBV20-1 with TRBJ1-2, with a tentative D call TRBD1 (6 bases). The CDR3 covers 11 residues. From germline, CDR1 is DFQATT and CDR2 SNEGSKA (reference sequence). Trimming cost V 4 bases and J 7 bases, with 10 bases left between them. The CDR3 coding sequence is TGCAGTGCTAAAGGGGGAATTGGCTACACCTTC. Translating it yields CSAKGGIGYTF.

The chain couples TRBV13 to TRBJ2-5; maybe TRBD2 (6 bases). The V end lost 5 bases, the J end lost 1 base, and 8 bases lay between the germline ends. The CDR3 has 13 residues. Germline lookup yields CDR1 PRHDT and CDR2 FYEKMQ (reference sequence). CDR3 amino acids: CASSRGIQETQYF. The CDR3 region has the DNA TGTGCCAGCAGCCGGGGGATCCAAGAGACCCAGTACTTC.

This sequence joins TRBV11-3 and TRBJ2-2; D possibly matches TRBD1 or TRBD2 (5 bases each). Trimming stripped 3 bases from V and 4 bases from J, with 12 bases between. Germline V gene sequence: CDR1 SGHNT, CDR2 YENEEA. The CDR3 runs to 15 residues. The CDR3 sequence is CASSLDRDPTGELFF. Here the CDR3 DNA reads TGTGCCAGCAGCTTGGACCGGGACCCCACCGGGGAGCTGTTTTTT. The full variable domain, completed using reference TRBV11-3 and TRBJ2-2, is EAGVVQSPRYKIIEKKQPVAFWCNPISGHNTLYWYLQNLGQGPELLIRYENEEAVDDSQLPKDRFSAERLKGVDSTLKIQPAELGDSAVYLCASSLDRDPTGELFFGEGSRLTVL.

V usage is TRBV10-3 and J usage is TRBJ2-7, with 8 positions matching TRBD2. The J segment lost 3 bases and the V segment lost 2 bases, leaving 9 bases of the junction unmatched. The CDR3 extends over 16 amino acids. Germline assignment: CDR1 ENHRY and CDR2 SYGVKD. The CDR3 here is CAISEPGGAKNYEQYF. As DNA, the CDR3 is TGTGCCATCAGTGAGCCCGGGGGGGCCAAGAACTACGAGCAGTACTTC.

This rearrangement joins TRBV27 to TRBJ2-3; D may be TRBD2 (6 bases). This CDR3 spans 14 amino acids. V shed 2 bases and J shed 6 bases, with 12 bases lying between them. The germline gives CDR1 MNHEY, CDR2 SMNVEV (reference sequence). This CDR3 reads CASSLPAGGDTQYF. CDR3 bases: TGTGCCAGCAGTTTACCGGCCGGAGGGGATACGCAGTATTTT.

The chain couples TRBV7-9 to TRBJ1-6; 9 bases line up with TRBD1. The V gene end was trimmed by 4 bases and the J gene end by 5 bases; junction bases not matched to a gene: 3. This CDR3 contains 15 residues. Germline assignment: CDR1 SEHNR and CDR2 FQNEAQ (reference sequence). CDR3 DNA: TGTGCCAGCAGCTCCCGGGACAGGGATAATTCACCCCTCCACTTT. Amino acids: CASSSRDRDNSPLHF.

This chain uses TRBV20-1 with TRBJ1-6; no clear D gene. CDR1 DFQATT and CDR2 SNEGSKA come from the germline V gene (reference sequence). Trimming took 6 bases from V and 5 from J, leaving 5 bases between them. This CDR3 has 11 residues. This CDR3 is CSASNNSPLHF. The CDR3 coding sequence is TGCAGTGCCAGCAATAATTCACCCCTCCACTTT.